This TCR beta chain was captured in a study of blood T cells in healthy people across ages. Study-wide results and limits: More naive CD4+ cells and higher diversity marked long-lived donors relative to aged donors. Percentage of naive T cells showed a strong correlation with TCR beta diversity. With age, beta diversity per million T cells declined roughly linearly, significantly by 40.

It was with a sample-barcoded 5' primer and a J-beta primer mix that a second PCR of roughly 7 to 11 cycles was run. TCRdb passed the 5' RACE reads through MiXCR, listing each CDR3 protein once. In the table there are some 760,000 distinct CDR3 sequences, 20% to 25% of which are singletons. Turning to this clonotype: Its antigen is still unknown.

V was cut by 3 bases and J by 3 bases, with 12 bases left in between. From germline, CDR1 is KGHSH and CDR2 LQKENI. The CDR3 contains 15 residues. These data also featured in a second study, about T cells of mothers and their children.

Sample: blood. The V call is TRBV18, the J call TRBJ1-5; D may be TRBD1 (5 bases). This TCR was sampled from a boy between 5 and 17 years old in good health. The CDR3 here is CASSPAGTINQPQHF. CDR3 in DNA: TGTGCCAGCTCACCGGCGGGGACCATCAATCAGCCCCAGCATTTT.